This T cell receptor (beta chain) originates from a study of control samples from healthy donors and cancer patients. Between the trimmed V and J ends, which lost 0 bases and 6 bases, there was a span of 15 bases. This CDR3 has 16 residues. The germline V gene encodes CDR1 SGHDT and CDR2 YYEEEE. This clone was picked up a small number of times. Data came from immunoSEQ multiplex PCR; TCRdb stores just in-frame clones and leaves some out. This sample has about 150,000 clones, with just under 95% found just once. Material: blood. The receptor's source is a man aged 35-49 years in good health. This sequence joins TRBV5-6 and TRBJ2-2, with D possibly TRBD1 on 5 matching bases. In DNA, the CDR3 is TGTGCCAGCAGCTTGGCCAAGGCAGGGATACCCGGGGAGCTGTTTTTT. Translating gives CASSLAKAGIPGELFF.